The next 18 T cell receptor beta chains were all read from a single sample in a study of cytomegalovirus exposure and HLA in healthy donors. Researchers ran the PCR with 60 Vbeta and 13 Jbeta primers. Only in-frame clones appear in the TCRdb table, and some are missing; sequencing was by immunoSEQ multiplex PCR. The sample consists of some 150,000 clones, 65% to 85% of them appearing once. The sample consisted of PBMCs. All receptors come from a man aged 55 to 70 in good health and CMV-seronegative.

The chain links TRBV19 to TRBJ1-2; D gene unclear. Germline CDR1 and CDR2: LNHDA and SQIVND (reference sequence). The CDR3 is 16 residues long. V lost 0 bases to trimming and J lost 8 bases, with 19 bases between them. This CDR3 reads CASSIDRMSGVRGYTF. The DNA of the CDR3 is TGTGCCAGTAGTATAGATCGGATGTCCGGGGTTCGGGGCTACACCTTC.

As regards this clone: Different DNA sequences within this sample yield the same CDR3. The rearrangement joins TRBV9 to TRBJ2-2; TRBD2 agrees at 8 bases. Germline CDR1 is SGDLS and CDR2 is YYNGEE. Losses at the gene ends were 2 bases for V and 0 bases for J; bases not matched to a gene: 0. CDR3 length: 15 amino acids. The CDR3 nucleotides read TGTGCCAGCAGCGTTAGCGGGGCGAACACCGGGGAGCTGTTTTTT. This codes for CASSVSGANTGELFF.

V usage is TRBV2 and J usage is TRBJ2-3; 8 bases agree with TRBD1. Trimming took 6 bases from V and 6 from J; bases not matched to a gene: 11. The CDR3 covers 15 residues. Germline-derived CDR1 and CDR2 are SNHLY and FYNNEI. The CDR3 here is CASRPGTGVLDTQYF. The CDR3 DNA reads as TGTGCCAGCAGACCCGGGACAGGAGTTCTGGATACGCAGTATTTT.

The chain carries TRBV6-5 and TRBJ2-7; 10 bases line up with TRBD1. Trimming at V came to 4 bases and at J to 7 bases, leaving 7 bases not matched to a gene. Germline values: CDR1 MNHEY, CDR2 SVGAGI. The CDR3 totals 14 residues. The CDR3: CASSSRQGAWEQYF. CDR3 bases: TGTGCCAGCAGTTCCAGACAGGGGGCGTGGGAGCAGTACTTC.

The CDR3 spells CASSPRSGRDGYEQYF. In DNA form, the CDR3 reads TGTGCCAGCAGCCCCCGATCGGGGCGGGATGGTTACGAGCAGTACTTC. The gene calls are TRBV7-6 and TRBJ2-7; TRBD2 is a possible D gene (6 bases). This CDR3 region has 16 residues. Germline CDR1 reads SGHVS; CDR2 reads FNYEAQ. Trimming shortened V by 5 bases and J by 4 bases, and 21 bases separated the two germline ends. Full variable domain (remainder filled in from reference TRBV7-6 and TRBJ2-7): GAGVSQSPRYKVTKRGQDVALRCDPISGHVSLYWYRQALGQGPEFLTYFNYEAQQDKSGLPNDRFSAERPEGSISTLTIQRTEQRDSAMYRCASSPRSGRDGYEQYFGPGTRLTVT.

This sequence joins TRBV6-1 and TRBJ2-7; TRBD1 is a possible D gene (6 bases). Trimming stripped 5 bases from V and 4 bases from J, with 21 bases between. From germline, CDR1 is MNHNS and CDR2 SASEGT. The CDR3 spans 16 residues. The CDR3 reads CASSKDRPTFPYEQYF. CDR3 DNA sequence: TGTGCCAGCAGTAAAGACAGGCCAACCTTTCCTTACGAGCAGTACTTC.

The rearrangement links TRBV7-2 to TRBJ1-2; D is perhaps TRBD1 (6 bases). Germline V gives CDR1 SGHTA, CDR2 FQGNSA. The V and J ends lost 5 bases and 7 bases respectively, with 14 bases between them. The length of the CDR3 is 13 residues. The DNA for the CDR3 is TGTGCCAGCAGCCGCCAGGGGCATAGTGGCTACACCTTC. This gives the protein CASSRQGHSGYTF.

This clone has a handful of counts. The chain combines TRBV4-1 with TRBJ2-3; possible D gene TRBD2, 5 bases. Trimming left V 5 bases short and J 1 base short, with 16 bases between. CDR1 MGHRA and CDR2 YSYEKL come from the germline V gene. CDR3 length: 16 residues. The CDR3 nucleotides are TGCGCCAGCAGCACCCCAAGGGAGAGTGGCACAGATACGCAGTATTTT. Translating it yields CASSTPRESGTDTQYF.

The sample holds one count of this clone. This chain uses TRBV7-2 with TRBJ2-1, with TRBD1 matching 9 bases. Germline lookup yields CDR1 SGHTA and CDR2 FQGNSA. J lost 9 bases, V lost 6 bases, and 6 bases had no gene match. This CDR3 has 13 amino acids. The CDR3 spells CASRRQGEGEQFF. CDR3 nucleotide sequence: TGTGCCAGCAGGCGACAGGGGGAGGGTGAGCAGTTCTTC.

In this sample, this clone turned up a few times. J is TRBJ2-1 and V is TRBV7-2; 13 positions match TRBD2. CDR1 is SGHTA, CDR2 FQGNSA, per germline. J was trimmed by 6 bases and V by 6 bases; bases with no gene match: 2. This CDR3 is built from 14 residues. The CDR3 DNA follows: TGTGCCAGCAGGAGACTAGCGGGAGGCAATGAGCAGTTCTTC. Its protein is CASRRLAGGNEQFF.

V gene TRBV29-1 combines with J gene TRBJ1-1; D gene ambiguous. The CDR3 totals 12 residues. Trimming took 1 base from V and 3 from J, leaving 6 bases between them. Looked up from germline, CDR1 is SQVTM and CDR2 is ANQGSEA. CDR3 sequence: CSVEVRDTEAFF. In DNA, the CDR3 is TGCAGCGTTGAAGTTCGGGACACTGAAGCTTTCTTT.

This chain joins TRBV13 and TRBJ1-2; 7 bases map to TRBD1. Per germline, CDR1 PRHDT and CDR2 FYEKMQ (reference sequence). This CDR3 contains 14 residues. The junction had 7 bases not matched to a gene; V was cut back by 5 bases and J by 4 bases. The DNA for the CDR3 is TGTGCCAGCAGCACACGGACAGGCGTCTATGGCTACACCTTC. It codes for CASSTRTGVYGYTF.

This clone was observed a few times. J is TRBJ1-2 and V is TRBV10-1; perhaps TRBD1 as D (5 bases). The V gene lost 7 bases and the J gene lost 4 bases, with 34 bases spanning the gap. Germline-derived CDR1 and CDR2 are WNHNN and SYGVQD (reference sequence). This CDR3 is built from 20 residues. Written as DNA, the CDR3 is TGCGCCAGCACCTTTAACCCACCAAGGATCCGGAGGGGTAACGGCTATGGCTACACCTTC. This translates into CASTFNPPRIRRGNGYGYTF.

The chain has TRBV5-4 and TRBJ1-2; TRBD1 agrees at 8 bases. Germline CDR1 SGHNT, CDR2 YYREEE (reference sequence). V lost 0 bases and J lost 4; bases outside the gene matches: 8. CDR3 length equals 16 residues. In DNA form, the CDR3 reads TGTGCCAGCAGCTTGGCGAAAGGGACAGGCCGCTATGGCTACACCTTC. Its protein is CASSLAKGTGRYGYTF.

A note on this clone: At one boundary the junction diverges from the germline segment, which might be a read error. The same CDR3 can be traced to other DNA sequences in this sample. The CDR3 DNA sequence: TGTGCCACCAGCCGAGCGAACAGGGGGCGTGAAAAACTGTTTTTC. Translation gives CATSRANRGREKLFF. The J gene is TRBJ1-4, the V gene TRBV15; 9 nucleotides line up with TRBD1. This CDR3 is 15 amino acids long. In germline, CDR1 is LNHNV, CDR2 YYDKDF (reference sequence).

V usage is TRBV27 and J usage is TRBJ1-2, with a weak D call TRBD1 (5 bases). Germline V lookup: CDR1 MNHEY, CDR2 SMNVEV (reference sequence). The V end was cut by 3 bases, the J end by 5 bases, with 10 bases between. The CDR3 has 13 amino acids. The chain's CDR3 is CASSFGGGYGYTF. Written as DNA, the CDR3 is TGTGCCAGCAGTTTTGGGGGAGGGTATGGCTACACCTTC.

The genes are TRBV15 and TRBJ2-1; maybe TRBD2 (5 bases). Germline V lookup: CDR1 LNHNV, CDR2 YYDKDF (reference sequence). Trimming left V 4 bases short and J 1 base short, with 11 bases between. This CDR3 is 15 amino acids long. CDR3 bases: TGTGCCACCAGCACTGGCCGGACTTCCTACAATGAGCAGTTCTTC. Protein: CATSTGRTSYNEQFF.

The chain employs TRBV28 and TRBJ1-4; D is undetermined. Trimming stripped 2 bases from V and 4 bases from J, with 11 bases between. This CDR3 contains 15 residues. Per the germline V gene, CDR1 is MDHEN and CDR2 is SYDVKM. CDR3 residues: CASSLSGHGNEKLFF. As DNA, the CDR3 is TGTGCCAGCAGTTTAAGTGGTCACGGTAATGAAAAACTGTTTTTT.